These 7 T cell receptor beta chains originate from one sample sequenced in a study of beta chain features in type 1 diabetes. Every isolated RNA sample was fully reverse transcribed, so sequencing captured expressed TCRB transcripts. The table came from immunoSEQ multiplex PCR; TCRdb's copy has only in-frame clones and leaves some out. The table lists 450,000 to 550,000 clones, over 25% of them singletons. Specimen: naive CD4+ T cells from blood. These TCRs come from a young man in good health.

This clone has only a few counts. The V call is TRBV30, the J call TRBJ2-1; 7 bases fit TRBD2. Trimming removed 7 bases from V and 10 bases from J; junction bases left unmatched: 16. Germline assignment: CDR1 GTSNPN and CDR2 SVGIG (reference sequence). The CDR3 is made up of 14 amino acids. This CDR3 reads CASSAGANRGEQFF. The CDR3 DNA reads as TGTGCCTCGTCGGCGGGAGCCAACCGGGGGGAGCAGTTCTTC.

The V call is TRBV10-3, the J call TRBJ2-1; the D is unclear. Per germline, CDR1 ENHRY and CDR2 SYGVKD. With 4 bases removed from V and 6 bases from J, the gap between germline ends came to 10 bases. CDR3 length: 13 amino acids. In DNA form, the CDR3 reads TGTGCCATCAGTGTAGGTGACCCCAATGAGCAGTTCTTC. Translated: CAISVGDPNEQFF.

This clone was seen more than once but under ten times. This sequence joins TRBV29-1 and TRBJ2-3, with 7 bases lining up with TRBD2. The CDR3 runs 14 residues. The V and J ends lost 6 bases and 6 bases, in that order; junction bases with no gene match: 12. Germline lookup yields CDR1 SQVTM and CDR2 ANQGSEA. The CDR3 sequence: CSVVRGSAGDTQYF. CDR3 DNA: TGCAGCGTCGTTCGCGGGAGTGCAGGCGATACGCAGTATTTT.

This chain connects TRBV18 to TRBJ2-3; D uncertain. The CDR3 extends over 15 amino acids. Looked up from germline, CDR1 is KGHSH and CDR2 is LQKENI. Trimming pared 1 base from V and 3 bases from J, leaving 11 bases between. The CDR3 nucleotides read TGTGCCAGCTCACCACAAGTGGATGGGACAGATACGCAGTATTTT. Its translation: CASSPQVDGTDTQYF. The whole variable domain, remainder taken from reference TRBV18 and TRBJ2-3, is NAGVMQNPRHLVRRRGQEARLRCSPMKGHSHVYWYRQLPEEGLKFMVYLQKENIIDESGMPKERFSAEFPKEGPSILRIQQVVRGDSAAYFCASSPQVDGTDTQYFGPGTRLTVL.

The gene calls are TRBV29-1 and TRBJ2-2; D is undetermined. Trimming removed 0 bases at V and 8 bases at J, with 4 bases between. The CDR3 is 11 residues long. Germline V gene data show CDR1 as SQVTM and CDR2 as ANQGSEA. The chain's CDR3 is CSVEDPGELFF. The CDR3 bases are TGCAGCGTTGAAGATCCTGGGGAGCTGTTTTTT.

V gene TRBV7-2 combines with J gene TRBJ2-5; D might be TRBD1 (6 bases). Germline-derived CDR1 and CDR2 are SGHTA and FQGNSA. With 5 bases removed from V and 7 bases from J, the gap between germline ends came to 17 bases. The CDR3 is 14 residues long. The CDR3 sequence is CASSPFRGSGTQYF. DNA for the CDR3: TGTGCCAGCAGCCCATTCAGGGGCTCGGGGACCCAGTACTTC.

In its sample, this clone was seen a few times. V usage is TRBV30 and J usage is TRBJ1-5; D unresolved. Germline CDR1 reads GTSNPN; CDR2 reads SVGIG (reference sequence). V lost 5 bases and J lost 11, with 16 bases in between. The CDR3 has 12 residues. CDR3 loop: CAWSTSPRSQHF. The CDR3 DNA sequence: TGTGCCTGGTCAACATCGCCCCGGTCCCAGCATTTT.